A single sample gave rise to the 12 T cell receptor beta chains below, sequenced in a study of blood T cell repertoires in COVID-19. The repertoire was sequenced with immunoSEQ multiplex PCR; TCRdb's copy has only in-frame clones and lacks some. This table holds about 100,000 clones, more than 65% found once. Source material: peripheral blood. Receptor source: a woman aged 70-85 years with acute or convalescent COVID-19.

V usage is TRBV3-1 (or the pseudogene TRBV3-2) and J usage is TRBJ1-1; no reliable D call. V was clipped by 0 bases and J by 7 bases, with 9 bases between them. CDR1 is LGHDT, CDR2 YNNKEL, per germline (reference sequence). The CDR3 has 13 amino acids. Here the CDR3 reads CASSQDIISEAFF. In DNA, the CDR3 is TGTGCCAGCAGCCAAGATATCATCAGTGAAGCTTTCTTT.

The chain is built from TRBV28 and TRBJ2-3; the D gene is possibly TRBD2 (5 bases). CDR1 is MDHEN and CDR2 is SYDVKM in the germline V gene. This CDR3 has 13 amino acids. V was cut by 7 bases and J by 5 bases, with 13 bases left in between. The CDR3 DNA sequence: TGTGCCAGCATCTCGGGGTCAGGAGATACGCAGTATTTT. Translated: CASISGSGDTQYF.

The chain joins TRBV2 to TRBJ1-1, with 7 bases that match TRBD1. The CDR3 length is 15 residues. Germline V gene sequence: CDR1 SNHLY, CDR2 FYNNEI. The ends lost 2 bases at V and 1 base at J; junction bases unmatched: 4. The chain's CDR3 is CASSELTGKNTEAFF. CDR3 sequence (DNA): TGTGCCAGCAGTGAATTGACAGGGAAGAACACTGAAGCTTTCTTT.

This sequence joins TRBV5-1 and TRBJ1-1; TRBD1 agrees at 8 bases. The V gene's germline CDR1 is SGHRS and CDR2 YFSETQ. Unmatched junction bases numbered 7, after V lost 4 bases and J lost 2 bases. The length of the CDR3 is 15 residues. The CDR3 coding sequence is TGCGCCAGCAGCCCAACCGGGACAGGCAACACTGAAGCTTTCTTT. Its translation is CASSPTGTGNTEAFF.

The CDR3 spells CASKGTGTGNTEAFF. Written as DNA, the CDR3 is TGTGCCAGTAAGGGGACCGGGACAGGGAACACTGAAGCTTTCTTT. V usage is TRBV19 and J usage is TRBJ1-1; 8 nucleotides match TRBD1. V gave up 7 bases and J gave up 1 base; unmatched junction bases: 8. The CDR3 covers 15 residues. Germline V gene sequence: CDR1 LNHDA, CDR2 SQIVND (reference sequence).

This chain connects TRBV18 to TRBJ2-5; no clear D gene. The ends were cut back, 2 bases at V and 4 bases at J, with 11 bases in the middle. CDR3 length: 14 amino acids. The germline V gene encodes CDR1 KGHSH and CDR2 LQKENI. CDR3 residues: CASSPDVALETQYF. In DNA form, the CDR3 reads TGTGCCAGCTCACCAGATGTAGCTTTAGAGACCCAGTACTTC.

The rearrangement joins TRBV5-5 to TRBJ2-2, with D perhaps TRBD2 (7 bases). Germline loops: CDR1 SGHKS, CDR2 YYEKEE (reference sequence). Trimming took 0 bases from V and 3 from J, leaving 12 bases between them. The CDR3 extends over 16 amino acids. CDR3 sequence (DNA): TGTGCCAGCAGCTTGGGACGGGGGGCGGACACCGGGGAGCTGTTTTTT. Translating gives CASSLGRGADTGELFF. The variable domain in full, with the rest retrieved from reference TRBV5-5 and TRBJ2-2, is DAGVTQSPTHLIKTRGQQVTLRCSPISGHKSVSWYQQVLGQGPQFIFQYYEKEERGRGNFPDRFSARQFPNYSSELNVNALLLGDSALYLCASSLGRGADTGELFFGEGSRLTVL.

This chain links TRBV15 with TRBJ1-2, with TRBD1 matching over 10 bases. Trimming removed 6 bases from V and 6 bases from J; junction bases left unmatched: 10. The CDR3 is 15 amino acids. The germline V gene has CDR1 LNHNV and CDR2 YYDKDF (reference sequence). The CDR3 DNA reads TGTGCCACCAGACAGACCGGGACAGGGGTCAATGGCTACACCTTC. It is translated as CATRQTGTGVNGYTF. Full variable domain (remainder filled in from reference TRBV15 and TRBJ1-2): DAMVIQNPRYQVTQFGKPVTLSCSQTLNHNVMYWYQQKSSQAPKLLFHYYDKDFNNEADTPDNFQSRRPNTSFCFLDIRSPGLGDTAMYLCATRQTGTGVNGYTFGSGTRLTVV.

This chain connects TRBV28 to TRBJ1-4, with D perhaps TRBD1 (6 bases). CDR1 and CDR2 (germline): MDHEN, SYDVKM. With 0 bases removed from V and 8 bases from J, the gap between germline ends came to 19 bases. This CDR3 contains 17 residues. CDR3 sequence (DNA): TGTGCCAGCAGTTTATGGAGAGCTTCAGGGGATCGGGAAAAACTGTTTTTT. Protein sequence: CASSLWRASGDREKLFF.

This clone appeared a few times. The chain carries TRBV3-1 (or the pseudogene TRBV3-2) and TRBJ1-1; D not resolved. CDR1 is LGHDT and CDR2 is YNNKEL in the germline V gene (reference sequence). The V gene lost 1 base and the J gene lost 8 bases, with 11 bases spanning the gap. This CDR3 comprises 13 residues. CDR3 nucleotides: TGTGCCAGCAGCCAAGGAAACAGAATGGAAGCTTTCTTT. Translating gives CASSQGNRMEAFF.

The chain uses TRBV5-8 and TRBJ2-7, with TRBD1 as a possible D gene (6 bases). CDR3 length equals 13 residues. Trimming cost V 2 bases and J 4 bases, with 10 bases left between them. Germline-derived CDR1 and CDR2 are SGHTS and YDEGEE. CDR3 amino acids: CASSLNGQYEQYV. CDR3 nucleotides: TGTGCCAGCAGCTTAAATGGACAGTACGAGCAGTACGTC.

This chain joins TRBV5-5 and TRBJ2-6; D is unresolved. The germline V gene has CDR1 SGHKS and CDR2 YYEKEE (reference sequence). Trimming shortened V by 2 bases and J by 4 bases, and 10 bases separated the two germline ends. The CDR3 has 15 amino acids. The CDR3 loop is CASSLSGSGANVLTF. CDR3 nucleotides: TGTGCCAGCAGCTTATCGGGTTCCGGGGCCAACGTCCTGACTTTC.